The clone carrying this TCR beta chain has more than one count but fewer than ten. The antigen is not known. TCRdb reanalysed the RT-PCR reads using MiXCR and keeps one entry per CDR3 protein. The table has fewer than 800,000 distinct CDR3 sequences, about a sixth seen once. Trimming stripped 1 base from V and 2 bases from J, with 11 bases between. The CDR3 length is 15 residues. Germline V CDR1 and CDR2: SGHTA, FQGNSA. This specimen comes from a study of response to subunit inactivated influenza vaccine. Whole-study findings and limits: It was suggested by the authors that few new T cells are recruited by each seasonal influenza vaccination.

This receptor was taken from a man between 45 and 60 years old who received an inactivated influenza vaccine. This chain links TRBV7-2 with TRBJ2-5; D may be TRBD1 (5 bases). Here the sequenced sample was PBMCs from blood, taken 11 to 12 days after vaccination. CDR3 amino acids: CASSLDGRVQETQYF. Here the CDR3 DNA reads TGTGCCAGCAGCTTAGACGGCAGGGTGCAAGAGACCCAGTACTTC.